This T cell receptor beta chain was recorded in a study of sequential checkpoint blockade in melanoma. Study-wide context: First-line arms were nivolumab then ipilimumab, or the reverse, randomized 1:1. Both treatment sequences were followed by maintenance nivolumab.

TCRdb's copy holds only in-frame clones and misses some; the assay was immunoSEQ multiplex PCR. The table includes about 20,000 clones, about four fifths detected once. Treatment here: randomized to nivolumab then ipilimumab (arm A) or the reverse (arm B). None of the patients previously received DNA-damaging chemotherapy. From thawed PBMCs, live CD3+CD8+ cells negative for CD19 and CD56 were sorted. Trimming pared 0 bases from V and 7 bases from J, leaving 15 bases between. The CDR3 has 15 amino acids. Germline lookup yields CDR1 LGHNA and CDR2 YNFKEQ. The sequence was obtained from a human donor with melanoma. The genes are TRBV4-2 and TRBJ1-2; D perhaps matches TRBD1 (5 bases). The specimen comprised CD8+ T cells sorted from blood (inferred from file names), sampled from a patient given nivolumab and ipilimumab in sequence. The CDR3 DNA sequence: TGTGCCAGCAGCCAAGATCGTGCAGGGTTGCCTGGCTACACCTTC. Its translation is CASSQDRAGLPGYTF.